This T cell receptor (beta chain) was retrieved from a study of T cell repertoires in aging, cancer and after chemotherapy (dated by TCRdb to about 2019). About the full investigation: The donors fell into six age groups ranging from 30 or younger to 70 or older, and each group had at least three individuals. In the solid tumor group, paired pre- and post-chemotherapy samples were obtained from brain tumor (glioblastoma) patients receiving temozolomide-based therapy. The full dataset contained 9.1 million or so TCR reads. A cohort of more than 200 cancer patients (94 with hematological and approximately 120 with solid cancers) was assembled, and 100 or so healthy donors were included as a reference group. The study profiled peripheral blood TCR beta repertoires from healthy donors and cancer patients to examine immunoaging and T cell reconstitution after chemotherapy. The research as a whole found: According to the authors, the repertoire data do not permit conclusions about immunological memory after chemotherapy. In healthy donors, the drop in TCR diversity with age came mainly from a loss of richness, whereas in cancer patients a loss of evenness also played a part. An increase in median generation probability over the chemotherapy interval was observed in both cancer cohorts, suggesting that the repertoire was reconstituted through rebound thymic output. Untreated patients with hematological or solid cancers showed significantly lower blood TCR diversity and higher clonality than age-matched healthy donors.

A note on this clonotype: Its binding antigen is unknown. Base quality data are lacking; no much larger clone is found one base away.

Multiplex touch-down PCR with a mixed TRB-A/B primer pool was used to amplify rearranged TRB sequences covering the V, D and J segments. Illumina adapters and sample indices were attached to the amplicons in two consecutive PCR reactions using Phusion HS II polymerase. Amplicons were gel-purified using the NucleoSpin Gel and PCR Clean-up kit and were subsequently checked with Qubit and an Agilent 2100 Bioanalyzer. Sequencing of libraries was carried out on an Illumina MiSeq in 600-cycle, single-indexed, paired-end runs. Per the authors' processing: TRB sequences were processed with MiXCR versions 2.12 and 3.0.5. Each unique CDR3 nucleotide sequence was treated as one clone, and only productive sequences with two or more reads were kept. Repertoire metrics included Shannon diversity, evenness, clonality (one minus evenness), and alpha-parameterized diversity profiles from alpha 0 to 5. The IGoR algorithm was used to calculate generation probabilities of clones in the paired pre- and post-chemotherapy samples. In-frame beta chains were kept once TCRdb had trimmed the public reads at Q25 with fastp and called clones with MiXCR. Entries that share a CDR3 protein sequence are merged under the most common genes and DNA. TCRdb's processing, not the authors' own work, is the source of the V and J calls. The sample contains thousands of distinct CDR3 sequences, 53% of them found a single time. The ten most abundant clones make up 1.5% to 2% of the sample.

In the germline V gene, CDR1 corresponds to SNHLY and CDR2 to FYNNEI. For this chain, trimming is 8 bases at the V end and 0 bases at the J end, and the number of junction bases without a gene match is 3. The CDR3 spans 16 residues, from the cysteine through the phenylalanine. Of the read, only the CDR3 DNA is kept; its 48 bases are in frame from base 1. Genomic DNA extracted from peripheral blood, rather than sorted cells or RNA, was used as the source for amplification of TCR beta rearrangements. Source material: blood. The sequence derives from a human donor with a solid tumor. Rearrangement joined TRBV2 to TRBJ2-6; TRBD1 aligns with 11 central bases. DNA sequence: TGTGCCAGCGGAGGGACAGGGGGCTCTGGGGCCAACGTCCTGACTTTC. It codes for CASGGTGGSGANVLTF.